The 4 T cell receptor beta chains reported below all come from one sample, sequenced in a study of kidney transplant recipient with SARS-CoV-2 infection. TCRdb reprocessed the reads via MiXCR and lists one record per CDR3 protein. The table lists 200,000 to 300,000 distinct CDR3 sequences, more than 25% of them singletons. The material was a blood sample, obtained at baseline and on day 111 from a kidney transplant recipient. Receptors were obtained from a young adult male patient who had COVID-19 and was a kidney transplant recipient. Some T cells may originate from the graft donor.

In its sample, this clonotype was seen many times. The CDR3 DNA follows: TGTGCCAGCAGTCATGCGTGCTGCATCGGAAAGACCTATGGCTACACCTTC. Protein: CASSHACCIGKTYGYTF. The rearrangement joins TRBV6-2 or TRBV6-3 to TRBJ1-2; D unclear. The V and J ends lost 5 bases and 4 bases respectively, with 23 bases between them. CDR1 MNHEY and CDR2 SVGEGT come from the germline V gene. The CDR3 has 17 amino acids.

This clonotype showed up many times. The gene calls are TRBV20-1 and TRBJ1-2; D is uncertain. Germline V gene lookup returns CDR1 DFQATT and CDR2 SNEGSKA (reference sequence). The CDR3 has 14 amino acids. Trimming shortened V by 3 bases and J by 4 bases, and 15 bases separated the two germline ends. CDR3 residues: CSARRRINFYGYTF. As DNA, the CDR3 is TGCAGTGCTAGGCGGCGGATTAATTTCTATGGCTACACCTTC.

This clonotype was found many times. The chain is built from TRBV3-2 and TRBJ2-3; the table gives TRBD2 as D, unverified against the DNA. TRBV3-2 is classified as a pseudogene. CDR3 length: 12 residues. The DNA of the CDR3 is TGTGCCAGCAGCCATAGCGGGAGTACGCAGTATTTT. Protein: CASSHSGSTQYF.

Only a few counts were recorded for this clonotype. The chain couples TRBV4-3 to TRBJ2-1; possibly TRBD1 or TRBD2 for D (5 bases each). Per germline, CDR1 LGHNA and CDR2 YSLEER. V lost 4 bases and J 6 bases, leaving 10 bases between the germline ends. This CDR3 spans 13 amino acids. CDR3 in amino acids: CASSPRGVNEQFF. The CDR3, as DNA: TGCGCCAGCAGCCCCCGAGGGGTCAATGAGCAGTTCTTC.